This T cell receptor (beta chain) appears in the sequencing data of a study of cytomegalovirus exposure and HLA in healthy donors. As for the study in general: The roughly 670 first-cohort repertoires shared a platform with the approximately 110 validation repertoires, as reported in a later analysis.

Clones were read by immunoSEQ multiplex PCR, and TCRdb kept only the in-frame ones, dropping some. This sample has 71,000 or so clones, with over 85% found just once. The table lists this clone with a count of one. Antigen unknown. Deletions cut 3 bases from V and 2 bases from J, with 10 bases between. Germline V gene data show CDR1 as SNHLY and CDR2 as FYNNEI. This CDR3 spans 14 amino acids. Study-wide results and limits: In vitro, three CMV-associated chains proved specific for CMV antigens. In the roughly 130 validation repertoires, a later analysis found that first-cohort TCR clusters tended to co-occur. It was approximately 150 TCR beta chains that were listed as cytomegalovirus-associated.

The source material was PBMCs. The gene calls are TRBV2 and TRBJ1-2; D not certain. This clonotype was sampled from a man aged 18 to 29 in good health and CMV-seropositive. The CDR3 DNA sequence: TGTGCCAGCAGTGAGATGAGTCAAAACTATGGCTACACCTTC. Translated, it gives CASSEMSQNYGYTF.